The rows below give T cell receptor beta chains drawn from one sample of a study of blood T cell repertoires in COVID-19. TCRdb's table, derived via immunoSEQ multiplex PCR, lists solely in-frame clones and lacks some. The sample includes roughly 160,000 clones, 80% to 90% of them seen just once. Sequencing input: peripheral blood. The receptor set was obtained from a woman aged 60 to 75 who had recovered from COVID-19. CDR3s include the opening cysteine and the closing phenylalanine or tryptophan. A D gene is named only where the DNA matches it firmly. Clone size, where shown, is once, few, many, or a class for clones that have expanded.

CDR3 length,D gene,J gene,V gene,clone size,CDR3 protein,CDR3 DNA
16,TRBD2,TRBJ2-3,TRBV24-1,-,CATSDPSGGSADTQYF,TGTGCCACCAGTGATCCTAGCGGGGGGAGTGCAGATACGCAGTATTTT
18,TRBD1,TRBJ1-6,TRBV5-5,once,CASSLAGRQGAFASPLHF,TGTGCCAGCAGCTTGGCGGGGAGACAGGGGGCCTTTGCCTCACCCCTCCACTTT
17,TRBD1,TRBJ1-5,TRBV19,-,CASSIMTGGYSNQPQHF,TGTGCCAGTAGTATAATGACAGGGGGGTATAGCAATCAGCCCCAGCATTTT
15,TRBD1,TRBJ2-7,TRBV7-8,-,CASSVGQGFSYEQYF,TGTGCCAGCAGCGTTGGACAGGGATTCTCCTACGAGCAGTACTTC
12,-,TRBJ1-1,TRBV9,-,CASRALNTEAFF,TGTGCCAGCAGAGCACTGAACACTGAAGCTTTCTTT
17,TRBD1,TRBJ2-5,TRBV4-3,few,CASSQDPGAGGLETQYF,TGCGCCAGCAGCCAAGATCCGGGGGCAGGGGGCCTAGAGACCCAGTACTTC
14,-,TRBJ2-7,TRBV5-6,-,CASSLGGRSYEQYF,TGTGCCAGCAGCTTGGGCGGTCGTTCCTACGAGCAGTACTTC
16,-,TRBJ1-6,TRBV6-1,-,CASSEDGGRGNSPLHF,TGTGCCAGCAGTGAAGACGGCGGACGGGGAAATTCACCCCTCCACTTT
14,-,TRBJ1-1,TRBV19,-,CASSMTVRYTEAFF,TGTGCCAGTAGTATGACAGTTCGGTACACTGAAGCTTTCTTT
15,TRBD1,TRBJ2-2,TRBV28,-,CASSLFGTGLGELFF,TGTGCCAGCAGTTTATTCGGGACAGGGCTCGGGGAGCTGTTTTTT
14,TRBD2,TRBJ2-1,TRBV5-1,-,CASSPSSGGDEQFF,TGCGCCAGCAGCCCCTCGAGCGGGGGCGATGAGCAGTTCTTC
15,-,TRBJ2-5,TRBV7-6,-,CASSLVFGGQETQYF,TGTGCCAGCAGCTTGGTCTTCGGGGGTCAAGAGACCCAGTACTTC
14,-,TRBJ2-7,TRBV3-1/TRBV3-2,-,CASSQDNGAGEQYF,TGTGCCAGCAGCCAAGATAATGGAGCTGGCGAGCAGTACTTC
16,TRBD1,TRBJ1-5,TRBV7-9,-,CASSPGRGQGYQPQHF,TGTGCCAGCAGCCCCGGCAGGGGACAGGGTTATCAGCCCCAGCATTTT
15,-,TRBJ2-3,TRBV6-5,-,CASSYSPGVQDTQYF,TGTGCCAGCAGTTACTCCCCAGGGGTACAAGATACGCAGTATTTT
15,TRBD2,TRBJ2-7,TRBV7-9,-,CASSSPGLAGFEQYF,TGTGCCAGCAGCTCCCCGGGGCTAGCGGGGTTCGAGCAGTACTTC
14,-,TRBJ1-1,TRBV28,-,CASSFLSGHLKAFF,TGTGCCAGCAGTTTCCTCTCAGGACACCTCAAGGCTTTCTTT
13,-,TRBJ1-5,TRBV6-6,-,CASSSGGGQPQHF,TGTGCCAGCAGTTCGGGCGGGGGACAGCCCCAGCATTTT
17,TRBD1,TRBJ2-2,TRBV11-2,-,CASSNRGRGTDTGELFF,TGTGCCAGCAGCAACAGGGGGCGCGGTACAGACACCGGGGAGCTGTTTTTT
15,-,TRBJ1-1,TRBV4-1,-,CASSQVLTENTEAFF,TGCGCCAGCAGCCAAGTCCTGACAGAGAACACTGAAGCTTTCTTT
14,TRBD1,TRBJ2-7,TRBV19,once,CASSATGTAYEQYF,TGTGCCAGTAGTGCTACCGGGACAGCCTACGAGCAGTACTTC
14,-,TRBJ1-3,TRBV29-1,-,CSVEGPGVGNTIYF,TGCAGCGTTGAGGGTCCAGGGGTAGGAAACACCATATATTTT
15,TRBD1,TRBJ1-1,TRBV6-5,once,CASGGRTGGNTEAFF,TGTGCCAGCGGAGGTAGGACAGGGGGGAACACTGAAGCTTTCTTT
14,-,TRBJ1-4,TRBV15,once,CATSLEAGRTGRFF,TGTGCCACCAGTCTTGAAGCGGGCCGGACTGGGAGGTTTTTT
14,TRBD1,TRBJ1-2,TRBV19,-,CASSIAGGVYGYTF,TGTGCCAGTAGTATCGCAGGGGGCGTCTATGGCTACACCTTC
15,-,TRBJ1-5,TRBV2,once,CASSEAMGGSQPQHF,TGTGCCAGCAGTGAAGCAATGGGGGGTAGTCAGCCCCAGCATTTT
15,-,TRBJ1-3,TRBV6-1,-,CASSEGRTDGNTIYF,TGTGCCAGCAGTGAAGGCCGGACAGATGGAAACACCATATATTTT
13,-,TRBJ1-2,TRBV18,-,CASAFGANYGYTF,TGTGCCAGCGCGTTTGGAGCTAACTATGGCTACACCTTC
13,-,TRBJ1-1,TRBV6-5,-,CASNPGGGRGAFF,TGTGCCAGCAACCCGGGCGGGGGCCGCGGAGCTTTCTTT
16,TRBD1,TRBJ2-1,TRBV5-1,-,CASSGQLKGADNEQFF,TGCGCCAGCAGTGGGCAATTGAAGGGGGCGGACAATGAGCAGTTCTTC
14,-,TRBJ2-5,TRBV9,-,CASSVGRDQETQYF,TGTGCCAGCAGCGTAGGCAGGGACCAAGAGACCCAGTACTTC
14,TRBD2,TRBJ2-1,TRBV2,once,CASRTSGGADEQFF,TGTGCCAGCAGAACTAGCGGGGGGGCCGATGAGCAGTTCTTC
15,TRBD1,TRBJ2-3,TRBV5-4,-,CASSLWDRDPDTQYF,TGTGCCAGCAGCTTGTGGGACAGGGATCCAGATACGCAGTATTTT
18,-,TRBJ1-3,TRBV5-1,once,CASSLNQGTGGSGNTIYF,TGCGCCAGCAGCTTGAATCAGGGTACGGGCGGATCTGGAAACACCATATATTTT
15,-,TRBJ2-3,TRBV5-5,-,CASSFGAGGTDTQYF,TGTGCCAGCAGCTTCGGGGCAGGGGGCACAGATACGCAGTATTTT
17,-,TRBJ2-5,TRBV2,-,CASRADLTRQFQETQYF,TGTGCCAGCAGGGCGGATCTTACTCGCCAGTTCCAAGAGACCCAGTACTTC
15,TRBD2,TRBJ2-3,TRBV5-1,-,CASSLPGGPTDTQYF,TGCGCCAGCAGCTTGCCGGGGGGACCCACAGATACGCAGTATTTT
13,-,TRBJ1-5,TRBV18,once,CASSPTYDQPQHF,TGTGCCAGCTCACCCACCTACGATCAGCCCCAGCATTTT
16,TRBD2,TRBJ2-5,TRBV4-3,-,CASSQVGVAGQETQYF,TGCGCCAGCAGCCAAGTCGGTGTAGCGGGGCAAGAGACCCAGTACTTC
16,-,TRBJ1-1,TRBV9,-,CASTPLGSGMNTEAFF,TGTGCCAGCACCCCGCTAGGAAGCGGCATGAACACTGAAGCTTTCTTT
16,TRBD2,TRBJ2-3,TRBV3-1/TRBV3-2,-,CASSQASGAGGDTQYF,TGTGCCAGCAGCCAAGCTAGCGGGGCTGGCGGAGATACGCAGTATTTT
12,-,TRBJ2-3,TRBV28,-,CASTYSHDTQYF,TGTGCCAGCACTTACAGCCATGATACGCAGTATTTT
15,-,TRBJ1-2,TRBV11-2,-,CASSLDLSGYYGYTF,TGTGCCAGCAGCTTAGATCTTTCAGGGTACTATGGCTACACCTTC
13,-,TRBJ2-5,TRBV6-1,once,CASSEQNQETQYF,TGTGCCAGCAGTGAGCAGAATCAAGAGACCCAGTACTTC
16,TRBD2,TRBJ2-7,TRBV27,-,CASTRTSGGYSYEQYF,TGTGCCAGCACTCGGACTAGCGGGGGCTACTCCTACGAGCAGTACTTC
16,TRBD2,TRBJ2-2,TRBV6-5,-,CASSYGLAGNTGELFF,TGTGCCAGCAGTTACGGACTAGCGGGGAACACCGGGGAGCTGTTTTTT
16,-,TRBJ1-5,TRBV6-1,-,CASSERAEGGNQPQHF,TGTGCCAGCAGTGAAAGGGCCGAAGGGGGCAATCAGCCCCAGCATTTT
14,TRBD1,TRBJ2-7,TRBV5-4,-,CASSLGRGINEQYF,TGTGCCAGCAGCTTGGGCAGGGGGATAAACGAGCAGTACTTC
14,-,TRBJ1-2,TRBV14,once,CASSQGIGSGGYTF,TGTGCCAGCAGCCAAGGGATAGGGAGCGGTGGCTACACCTTC
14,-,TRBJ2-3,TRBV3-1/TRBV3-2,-,CASSQPFRTDTQYF,TGTGCCAGCAGCCAACCCTTTCGCACAGATACGCAGTATTTT